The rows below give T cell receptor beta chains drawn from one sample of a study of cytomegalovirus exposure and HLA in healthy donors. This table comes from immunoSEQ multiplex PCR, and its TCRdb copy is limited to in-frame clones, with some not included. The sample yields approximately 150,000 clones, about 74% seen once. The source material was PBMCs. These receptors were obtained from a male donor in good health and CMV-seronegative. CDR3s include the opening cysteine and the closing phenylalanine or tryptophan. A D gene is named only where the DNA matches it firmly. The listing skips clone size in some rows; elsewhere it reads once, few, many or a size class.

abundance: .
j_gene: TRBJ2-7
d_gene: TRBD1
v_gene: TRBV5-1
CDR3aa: CASKEGTAYEQYF
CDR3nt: TGCGCCAGCAAAGAAGGGACAGCTTACGAGCAGTACTTC

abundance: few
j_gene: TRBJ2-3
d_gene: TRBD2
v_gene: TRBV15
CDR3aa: CATSRGGGSDTQYF
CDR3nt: TGTGCCACCAGCAGAGGGGGAGGGTCAGATACGCAGTATTTT

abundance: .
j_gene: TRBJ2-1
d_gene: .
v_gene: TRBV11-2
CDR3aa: CASSPRRWNEQFF
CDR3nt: TGTGCCAGCAGCCCCCGGCGGTGGAATGAGCAGTTCTTC

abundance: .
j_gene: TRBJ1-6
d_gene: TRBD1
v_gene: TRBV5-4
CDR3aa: CASSPDRGNSPLHF
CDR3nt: TGTGCCAGCAGCCCCGACAGGGGTAATTCACCCCTCCACTTT

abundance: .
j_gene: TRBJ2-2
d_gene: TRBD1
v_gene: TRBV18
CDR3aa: CASSLTPGTGATRELFF
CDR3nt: TGTGCCAGCTCACTTACCCCCGGGACAGGGGCGACCCGGGAGCTGTTTTTT

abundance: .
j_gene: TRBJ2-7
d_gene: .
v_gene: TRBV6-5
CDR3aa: CASSPDTYEQYF
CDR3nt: TGTGCCAGCAGTCCTGACACCTACGAGCAGTACTTC

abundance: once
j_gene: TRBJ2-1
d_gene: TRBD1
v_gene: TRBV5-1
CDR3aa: CASSQGGTGGSYNEQFF
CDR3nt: TGCGCCAGCAGCCAAGGGGGGACAGGGGGGTCCTACAATGAGCAGTTCTTC

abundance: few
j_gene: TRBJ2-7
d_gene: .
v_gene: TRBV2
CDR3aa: CASSEQGSYEQYF
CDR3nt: TGTGCCAGCTCGGAGCAGGGGTCCTACGAGCAGTACTTC

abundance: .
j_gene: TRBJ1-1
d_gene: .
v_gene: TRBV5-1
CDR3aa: CASSLDGGSTEAFF
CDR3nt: TGCGCCAGCAGCTTGGACGGAGGGAGCACTGAAGCTTTCTTT

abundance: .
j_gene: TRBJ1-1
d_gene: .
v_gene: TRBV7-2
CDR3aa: CASSYDRNTEAFF
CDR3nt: TGTGCCAGCAGCTACGACAGGAACACTGAAGCTTTCTTT

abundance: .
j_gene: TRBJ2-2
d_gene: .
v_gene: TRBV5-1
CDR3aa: CASSQPGAAKNTGELFF
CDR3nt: TGCGCCAGCAGCCAACCAGGGGCCGCCAAGAACACCGGGGAGCTGTTTTTT

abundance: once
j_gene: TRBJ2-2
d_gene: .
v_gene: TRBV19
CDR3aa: CASNSGDRNTGELFF
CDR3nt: TGTGCCAGTAATTCGGGGGACAGAAACACCGGGGAGCTGTTTTTT

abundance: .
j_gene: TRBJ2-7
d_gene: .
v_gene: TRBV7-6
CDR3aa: CASSFQQGSSYEQYF
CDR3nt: TGTGCCAGCAGTTTCCAACAGGGCAGCTCCTACGAGCAGTACTTC

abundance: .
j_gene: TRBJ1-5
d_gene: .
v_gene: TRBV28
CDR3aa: CASSLAGQEYNQPQHF
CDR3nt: TGTGCCAGCAGTTTAGCGGGCCAGGAGTACAATCAGCCCCAGCATTTT

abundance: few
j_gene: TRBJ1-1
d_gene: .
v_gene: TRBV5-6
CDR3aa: CASSTGVGTVNTEAFF
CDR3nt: TGTGCCAGCAGCACCGGGGTGGGCACCGTGAACACTGAAGCTTTCTTT

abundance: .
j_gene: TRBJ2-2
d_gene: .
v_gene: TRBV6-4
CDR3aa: CASSDPTGSSTGELFF
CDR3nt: TGTGCCAGCAGTGACCCTACAGGGAGTAGCACCGGGGAGCTGTTTTTT

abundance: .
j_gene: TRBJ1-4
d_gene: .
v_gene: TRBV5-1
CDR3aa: CASSLTPGLYRTNEKLFF
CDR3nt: TGCGCCAGCAGCTTGACGCCGGGACTATACCGCACTAATGAAAAACTGTTTTTT

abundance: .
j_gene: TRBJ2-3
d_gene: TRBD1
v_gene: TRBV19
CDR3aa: CASTPGGIPDTQYF
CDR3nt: TGTGCCAGTACCCCAGGGGGCATTCCAGATACGCAGTATTTT

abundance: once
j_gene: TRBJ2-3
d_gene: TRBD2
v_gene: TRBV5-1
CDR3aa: CASSFTGGDTQYF
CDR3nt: TGCGCCAGCAGCTTTACGGGAGGAGATACGCAGTATTTT

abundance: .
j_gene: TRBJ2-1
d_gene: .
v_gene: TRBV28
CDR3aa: CASFPGSLYNEQFF
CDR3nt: TGTGCCAGCTTTCCGGGAAGCCTCTACAATGAGCAGTTCTTC

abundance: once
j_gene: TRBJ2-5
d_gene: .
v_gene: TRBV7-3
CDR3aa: CASSLGTQETQYF
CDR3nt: TGTGCCAGCAGCTTAGGGACACAAGAGACCCAGTACTTC

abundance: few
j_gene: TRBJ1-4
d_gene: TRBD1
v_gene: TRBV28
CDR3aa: CASTPPRGVTGSTNEKLFF
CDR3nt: TGTGCCAGCACTCCCCCCAGGGGGGTGACCGGTTCAACTAATGAAAAACTGTTTTTT

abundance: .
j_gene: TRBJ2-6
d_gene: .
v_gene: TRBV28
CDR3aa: CASIAQASGANVLTF
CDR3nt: TGTGCCAGCATTGCCCAAGCGTCTGGGGCCAACGTCCTGACTTTC

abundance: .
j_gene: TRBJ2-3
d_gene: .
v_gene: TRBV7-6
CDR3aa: CASSLAGGLDTQYF
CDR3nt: TGTGCCAGCAGCTTAGCGGGGGGGCTAGATACGCAGTATTTT

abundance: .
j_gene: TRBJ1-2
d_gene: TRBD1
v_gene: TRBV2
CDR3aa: CASRAGGYPLAYGYTF
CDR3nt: TGTGCCAGCAGGGCAGGGGGCTACCCGCTCGCCTATGGCTACACCTTC

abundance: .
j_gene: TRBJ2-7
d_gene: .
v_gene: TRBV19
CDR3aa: CASRPGGSYEQYF
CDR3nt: TGTGCCAGTAGACCAGGGGGGAGCTACGAGCAGTACTTC

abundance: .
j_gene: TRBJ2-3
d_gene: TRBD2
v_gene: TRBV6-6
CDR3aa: CASTPRAGEGKGAQYF
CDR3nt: TGTGCCAGCACTCCGAGGGCGGGAGAGGGGAAAGGGGCGCAGTATTTT

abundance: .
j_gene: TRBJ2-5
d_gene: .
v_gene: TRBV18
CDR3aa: CASSPQASYQETQYF
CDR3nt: TGTGCCAGCTCACCACAGGCTAGCTACCAAGAGACCCAGTACTTC

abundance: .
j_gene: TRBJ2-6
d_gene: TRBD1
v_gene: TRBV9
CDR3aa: CASSARQGQGANVLTF
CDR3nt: TGTGCCAGCAGCGCCCGACAGGGACAAGGGGCCAACGTCCTGACTTTC

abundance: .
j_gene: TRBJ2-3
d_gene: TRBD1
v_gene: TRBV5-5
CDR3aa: CASSSTSGQGGTDTQYF
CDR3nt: TGTGCCAGCAGCTCAACGTCGGGACAGGGGGGCACAGATACGCAGTATTTT

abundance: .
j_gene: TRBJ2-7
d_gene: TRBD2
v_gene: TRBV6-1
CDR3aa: CASSVHPSGDYEQYF
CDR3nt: TGTGCCAGCAGTGTTCACCCTAGCGGGGACTACGAGCAGTACTTC

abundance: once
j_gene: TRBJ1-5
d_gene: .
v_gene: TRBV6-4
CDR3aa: CASISGRVNSNQPQHF
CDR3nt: TGTGCCAGCATTTCGGGGAGAGTCAACAGCAATCAGCCCCAGCATTTT

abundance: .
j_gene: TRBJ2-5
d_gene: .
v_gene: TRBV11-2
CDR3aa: CASSLTPSGAGRGKETQYF
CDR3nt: TGTGCCAGCAGCTTAACCCCCAGTGGGGCAGGTAGGGGGAAAGAGACCCAGTACTTC